These T cell receptor beta chains were read from a single sample in a study of blood T cell repertoires in COVID-19. Clones were sequenced by immunoSEQ multiplex PCR, and TCRdb holds only the in-frame ones, with some missing. This sample has fewer than 200,000 clones, with 87% found just once. Sequenced material: peripheral blood. These receptors were taken from a man aged 35-49 years with active or convalescent COVID-19. The conserved cysteine and the conserved F or W are not part of the CDR3 here. Each record gives: clone size, V gene, D gene, CDR3 protein. The D gene is left open where the match is weak. The size of a clone is reported for some rows only, either as once, few or many, or as a class for expanded clones.

NA TRBV7-2 NA ASSLVPQGYNSPLH
NA TRBV2 NA ASSDAGSINQPQH
NA TRBV19 NA ASSTGIENTEAF
NA TRBV10-3 NA AISVALRTEAF
once TRBV12-3/TRBV12-4 NA ASSLQGTEAF
NA TRBV19 TRBD1 ASSIPGQPNYGYT
NA TRBV30 TRBD1 AWGQGEDTEAF
NA TRBV7-8 NA ASSLVETTDYEQY
NA TRBV30 TRBD2 AWMNRGLAGEQY
NA TRBV7-2 NA ASSPMGHSWADTQY
once TRBV29-1 TRBD1 SVQDRGGIREQY
NA TRBV7-2 NA ASSLLPGDYGYT
NA TRBV14 TRBD1 ASSHRTGLGYT
NA TRBV10-3 TRBD2 ASNSGAAGSYNEQF
NA TRBV12-3/TRBV12-4 NA ASSPTGETQY
NA TRBV19 NA ATQGMAYGYT
NA TRBV18 TRBD1 ASSPGQGARVVGTEAF
NA TRBV29-1 TRBD2 SAGGSRGASRSTDTQY
NA TRBV30 TRBD1 AWGQGAPIGELF
few TRBV4-1 NA ASSQGLGGYT
NA TRBV5-1 TRBD2 ASSTRTSGRLGELF
NA TRBV7-2 TRBD2 ASSSTSGGIGELF
NA TRBV7-3 NA ASSFIGGEQY
NA TRBV10-1 NA ASRGLQETQY
few TRBV20-1 TRBD1 SARRTGRKY